The text below deals with one T cell receptor beta chain. The sample is drawn from a study of T cell changes during pregnancy in multiple sclerosis. Germline V gene lookup returns CDR1 MNHNS and CDR2 SASEGT. This CDR3 region has 15 residues. Trimming removed 9 bases from V and 4 bases from J, with 19 bases in between. TCRdb's copy holds only in-frame clones and misses some; the assay was immunoSEQ multiplex PCR. The sample lists under 50,000 clones; 92% were seen once. The sequences come from CD8+ T cells from peripheral blood mononuclear cells, collected before pregnancy. This sequence originates from a female donor with multiple sclerosis, enrolled in a pregnancy study. This rearrangement joins TRBV6-1 to TRBJ1-5; D uncertain. The CDR3 is CASEVSGMRNQPQHF. In DNA, the CDR3 is TGTGCCAGTGAAGTGAGTGGAATGAGGAATCAGCCCCAGCATTTT.